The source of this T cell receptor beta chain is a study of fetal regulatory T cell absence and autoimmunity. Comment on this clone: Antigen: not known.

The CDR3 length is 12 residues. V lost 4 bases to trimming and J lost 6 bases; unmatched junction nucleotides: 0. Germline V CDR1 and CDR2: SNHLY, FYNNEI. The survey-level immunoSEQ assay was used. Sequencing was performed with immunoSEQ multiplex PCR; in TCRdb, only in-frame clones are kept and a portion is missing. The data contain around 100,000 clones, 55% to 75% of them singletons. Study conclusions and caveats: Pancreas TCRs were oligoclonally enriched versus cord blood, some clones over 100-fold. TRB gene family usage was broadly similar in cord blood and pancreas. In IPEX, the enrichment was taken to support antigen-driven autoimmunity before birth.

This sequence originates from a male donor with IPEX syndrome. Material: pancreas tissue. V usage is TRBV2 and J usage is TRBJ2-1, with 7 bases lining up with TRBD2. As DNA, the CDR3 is TGTGCCAGCAGTGGGACTAGCAATGAGCAGTTCTTC. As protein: CASSGTSNEQFF.